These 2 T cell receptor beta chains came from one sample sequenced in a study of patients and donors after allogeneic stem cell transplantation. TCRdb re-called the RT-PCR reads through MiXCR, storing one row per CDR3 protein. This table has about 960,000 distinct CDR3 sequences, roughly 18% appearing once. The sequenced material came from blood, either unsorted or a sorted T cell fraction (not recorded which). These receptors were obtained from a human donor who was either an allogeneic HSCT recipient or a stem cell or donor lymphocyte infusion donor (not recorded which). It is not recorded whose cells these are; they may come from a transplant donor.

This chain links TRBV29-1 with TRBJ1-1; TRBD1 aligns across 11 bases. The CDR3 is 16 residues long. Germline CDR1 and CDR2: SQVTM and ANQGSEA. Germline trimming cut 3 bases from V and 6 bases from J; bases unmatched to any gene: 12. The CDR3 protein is CSVDRGTGGRGPEAFF. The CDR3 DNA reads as TGCAGCGTTGATCGCGGGACAGGGGGACGAGGTCCTGAAGCTTTCTTT.

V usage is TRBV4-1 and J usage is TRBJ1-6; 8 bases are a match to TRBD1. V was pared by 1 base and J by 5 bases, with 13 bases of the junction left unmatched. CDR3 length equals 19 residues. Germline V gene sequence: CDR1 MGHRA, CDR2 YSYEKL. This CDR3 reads CASSQGTGSLARDNSPLHF. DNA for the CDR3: TGCGCCAGCAGCCAAGGGACAGGGTCCCTCGCCCGCGATAATTCACCCCTCCACTTT.